This TCR beta chain was recovered during a study of shared clonotypes between healthy human individuals. The CDR3 runs 16 residues. V was pared by 1 base and J by 1 base, with 5 bases of the junction left unmatched. Germline CDR1 reads LNHDA; CDR2 reads SQIVND (reference sequence). Assay used: immunoSEQ multiplex PCR; TCRdb lists only in-frame clones, some missing. The table lists around 100,000 clones, 55% to 80% of them singletons. The sample comprised memory CD8+ T cells sorted from blood. Noted subset: CD45RO+ cells pooled with CCR7-negative TemRA cells. This sequence was found in a woman in her thirties in good health. The chain employs TRBV19 and TRBJ1-1, with 8 bases lining up with TRBD1. For the CDR3, the DNA is TGTGCCAGTAGTATAGTAACCGGGACAGGGAACACTGAAGCTTTCTTT. Amino acid sequence: CASSIVTGTGNTEAFF.